This T cell receptor (beta chain) was obtained from a study of molecular identifiers for immune sequencing clone quantification. This clonotype was recorded many times. TCRdb passed the PCR reads through MiXCR, listing each CDR3 protein once. The table records hundreds of thousands of distinct CDR3 sequences, 25% of them present only once. This receptor was identified in a human donor in good health. Some libraries in this study had Jurkat cell RNA spiked in. The sequencing input was naive CD8+ T cells from blood, with Jurkat cell RNA spiked in. This sample's subset: FACS-sorted CD8+CD4-CCR7+CD45RA+ naive T cells.

In DNA form, the CDR3 reads TGTGCCAGCAGCTTGCGTGGGGGGACTGCTAGCGCTTACGAGCAGTACTTC. This codes for CASSLRGGTASAYEQYF. This chain connects TRBV5-5 to TRBJ2-7, with D possibly being TRBD2 (6 bases). The V end lost 1 base, the J end lost 4 bases, and 21 bases lay between the germline ends. CDR3 length: 17 residues. Germline V gene sequence: CDR1 SGHKS, CDR2 YYEKEE (reference sequence).